The 12 T cell receptor beta chains in this list originate from one sample, sequenced in a study of T cells in localized non-small cell lung cancer. Sequencing used immunoSEQ multiplex PCR; TCRdb keeps in-frame clones, though not all of them. The sample contains 900 to 1,500 clones, less than 15% of which appear only once. This material consisted of normal lung tissue next to the tumor, taken before any cancer treatment. Receptors were obtained from a male donor aged 60 or over with stage I lung adenocarcinoma.

The chain joins TRBV25-1 to TRBJ2-2; tentative D call: TRBD1 (6 bases). The V end lost 3 bases, the J end lost 12 bases, and 14 bases lay between the germline ends. Germline values: CDR1 MGHDK, CDR2 SYGVNS. This CDR3 comprises 13 residues. This chain's CDR3 is CASSEAGARKLFF. The CDR3 DNA reads TGTGCCAGCAGTGAGGCAGGGGCGAGGAAGCTGTTTTTT.

The chain couples TRBV12-5 to TRBJ2-3, with 12 bases that match TRBD2. V dropped 6 bases and J dropped 0; count of bases not matched to a gene: 4. Germline V lookup: CDR1 LGHNT, CDR2 FRNRAP. The CDR3 sequence is 16 residues long. The CDR3 protein is CASGAGTSGSTDTQYF. CDR3 nucleotides: TGTGCTAGTGGAGCTGGGACTAGCGGGAGCACAGATACGCAGTATTTT.

The chain uses TRBV7-1 and TRBJ1-5, with D perhaps TRBD1 (5 bases). TRBV7-1 is sorted into the ORF group, with uncertain function. V was trimmed by 5 bases and J by 5 bases, leaving 10 bases between them. This CDR3 spans 13 amino acids. The CDR3 DNA sequence: TGTGCCAGCAGCCCGGGACGGTATCAGCCCCAGCATTTT. It yields the protein CASSPGRYQPQHF.

The genes are TRBV15 and TRBJ2-1; D assignment may be TRBD1 or TRBD2 (5 bases each). V was cut by 1 base and J by 8 bases, with 21 bases left in between. CDR1 LNHNV and CDR2 YYDKDF come from the germline V gene (reference sequence). The CDR3 is 17 amino acids. The CDR3 DNA is TGTGCCACCAGCAGAGGGGGGAAACCAATGGTAGGCGATGAGCAGTTCTTC. Its protein product is CATSRGGKPMVGDEQFF.

This chain connects TRBV18 to TRBJ1-1; no reliable D call. The V and J ends lost 3 bases and 0 bases respectively, with 14 bases between them. CDR3 length: 16 residues. Looked up from germline, CDR1 is KGHSH and CDR2 is LQKENI. In DNA, the CDR3 is TGTGCCAGCTCACCTGTGGGGTCAGGATTGAACACTGAAGCTTTCTTT. It specifies CASSPVGSGLNTEAFF. Drawing the rest from reference TRBV18 and TRBJ1-1, the complete variable domain is NAGVMQNPRHLVRRRGQEARLRCSPMKGHSHVYWYRQLPEEGLKFMVYLQKENIIDESGMPKERFSAEFPKEGPSILRIQQVVRGDSAAYFCASSPVGSGLNTEAFFGQGTRLTVV.

This clone ranks as medium-sized. The chain is built from TRBV9 and TRBJ1-6; D is unresolved. Trimming took 3 bases from V and 7 from J, leaving 14 bases between them. The CDR3 totals 15 residues. Germline CDR1 and CDR2: SGDLS and YYNGEE. CDR3 protein: CASSAEGPRNSPLHF. In nucleotides, the CDR3 is TGTGCCAGCAGCGCAGAGGGCCCGAGAAATTCACCCCTCCACTTT.

The rearrangement links TRBV30 to TRBJ2-7; D unresolved. Germline V gives CDR1 GTSNPN, CDR2 SVGIG (reference sequence). This CDR3 spans 13 amino acids. Trimming stripped 0 bases from V and 1 base from J, with 7 bases between. CDR3 sequence (DNA): TGTGCCTGGAGTGTCGGCGGTTCCTACGAGCAGTACTTC. It yields the protein CAWSVGGSYEQYF.

This clone was detected a few times. V usage is TRBV6-1 and J usage is TRBJ1-5; no firm D call. The CDR3 is 16 amino acids. V dropped 1 base and J dropped 2 bases, with 12 bases sitting between them. Germline V CDR1 and CDR2: MNHNS, SASEGT. The DNA for the CDR3 is TGTGCCAGCAGTGAAGAGCAAGGGATTGGCAATCAGCCCCAGCATTTT. This translates into CASSEEQGIGNQPQHF.

This clone came up a few times. The J gene is TRBJ2-7, the V gene TRBV19, with D possibly being TRBD2 (5 bases). Germline V gene sequence: CDR1 LNHDA, CDR2 SQIVND (reference sequence). V gave up 3 bases and J gave up 3 bases, with 18 bases separating them. The CDR3 runs 16 residues. CDR3 in amino acids: CASSIEASGGYYEQYF. Written as DNA, the CDR3 is TGTGCCAGTAGTATCGAGGCATCCGGAGGATACTACGAGCAGTACTTC.

V usage is TRBV28 and J usage is TRBJ1-2, with 10 bases lining up with TRBD1. The CDR3 sequence is 16 residues long. V lost 2 bases, J lost 1 base, and 4 bases stayed unmatched. Germline V CDR1 and CDR2: MDHEN, SYDVKM. The CDR3 region is CASSLAGDRGNYGYTF. The CDR3 region has the DNA TGTGCCAGCAGTTTAGCCGGGGACAGGGGTAACTATGGCTACACCTTC.

V usage is TRBV9 and J usage is TRBJ2-2; D perhaps matches TRBD1 (6 bases). V lost 5 bases and J 6 bases, leaving 17 bases between the germline ends. This CDR3 spans 15 amino acids. Germline V CDR1 and CDR2: SGDLS, YYNGEE. Here the CDR3 reads CASSEATRGSGELFF. The CDR3 bases are TGTGCCAGCAGTGAAGCCACAAGGGGGTCCGGGGAGCTGTTTTTT.

V is TRBV1 and J is TRBJ2-3; the D call in the table, TRBD2, was not verified against the DNA. TRBV1 is described as a pseudogene. CDR3 length: 16 residues. This CDR3 reads CASSGTLATSTDTQYF. The CDR3 nucleotides are TGCGCCAGCAGCGGAACACTAGCGACTAGCACAGATACGCAGTATTTT.